This TCR beta chain was documented in a study of T cells after yellow fever vaccination. Study results and limitations: Reappearance after the booster was observed for most primary-vaccination clones (around 96% CD4, about 90% CD8).

This clonotype was counted a few times. Its target is unknown. The V gene's germline CDR1 is KGHDR and CDR2 SFDVKD. This CDR3 comprises 13 residues. V lost 4 bases and J lost 0, with 5 bases in between. Making TCR cDNA involved 5'RACE template switching, which added UMIs and a universal primer site. A single record per CDR3 protein comes from TCRdb applying MiXCR to the 5' RACE reads. The sample has hundreds of thousands of distinct CDR3 sequences, roughly 14% seen once. The clonotype was recovered from a man aged 30 to 45 who received the YFV17D yellow fever vaccine. The sequencing used PBMCs, collected on the day of the yellow fever booster vaccination. V and J are TRBV24-1 and TRBJ2-5; D is unresolved. CDR3 nucleotides: TGTGCCACCAGTGAGTCGTACCAAGAGACCCAGTACTTC. This translates into CATSESYQETQYF.